The clone carrying this T cell receptor (beta chain) was seen more than once but under ten times. The data were taken from a study of identical twins. TCRdb re-called the 5' RACE reads through MiXCR, storing one row per CDR3 protein. Of approximately 680,000 distinct CDR3 sequences detected, roughly 7.2% appear once; the ten largest clones hold around 1.6%. V gave up 7 bases and J gave up 5 bases, with 14 bases separating them. This CDR3 has 13 amino acids. The germline gives CDR1 SEHNR, CDR2 FQNEAQ (reference sequence). This same sample was also taken into another study, of yellow fever vaccine responses in identical twins.

The origin of this receptor is a young woman in good health. The sequenced sample was PBMCs. The chain uses TRBV7-9 and TRBJ2-5; D unresolved. CDR3 sequence: CASNPVVGETQYF. DNA for the CDR3: TGTGCCAGCAACCCGGTTGTCGGGGAGACCCAGTACTTC.